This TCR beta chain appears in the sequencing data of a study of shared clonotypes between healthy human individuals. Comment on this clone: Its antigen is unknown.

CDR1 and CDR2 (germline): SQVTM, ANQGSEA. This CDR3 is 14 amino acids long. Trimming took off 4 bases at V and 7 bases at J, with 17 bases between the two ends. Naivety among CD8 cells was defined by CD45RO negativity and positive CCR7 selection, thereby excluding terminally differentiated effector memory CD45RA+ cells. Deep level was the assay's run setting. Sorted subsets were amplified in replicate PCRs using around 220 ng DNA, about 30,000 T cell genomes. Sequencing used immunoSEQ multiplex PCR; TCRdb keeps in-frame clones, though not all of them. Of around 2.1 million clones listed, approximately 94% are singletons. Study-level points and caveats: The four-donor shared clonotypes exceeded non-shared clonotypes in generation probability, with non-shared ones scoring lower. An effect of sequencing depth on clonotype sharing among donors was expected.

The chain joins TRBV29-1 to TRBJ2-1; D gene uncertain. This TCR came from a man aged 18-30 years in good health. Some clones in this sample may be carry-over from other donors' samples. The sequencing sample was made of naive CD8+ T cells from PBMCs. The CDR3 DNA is TGCAGCGTTGGCCTGGTGGGTCGTCGGAATGAGCAGTTCTTC. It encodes CSVGLVGRRNEQFF.